This T cell receptor beta chain was recorded in a study of control samples from healthy donors and cancer patients. Sequencing used immunoSEQ multiplex PCR; TCRdb keeps in-frame clones, though not all of them. The sample records fewer than 500,000 clones, over 75% being singletons. Sequenced: PBMCs. The receptor was derived from a man in his forties with head and neck cancer.

This CDR3 reads CASSSGTGGMTDTQYF. The CDR3 DNA follows: TGTGCCAGCAGCTCGGGGACAGGGGGTATGACAGATACGCAGTATTTT. The chain is built from TRBV7-8 and TRBJ2-3; 11 bases map to TRBD1. Germline CDR1 is SGHVS and CDR2 is FQNEAQ. Trimming at V came to 4 bases and at J to 3 bases, leaving 6 bases not matched to a gene. The CDR3 is 16 amino acids.